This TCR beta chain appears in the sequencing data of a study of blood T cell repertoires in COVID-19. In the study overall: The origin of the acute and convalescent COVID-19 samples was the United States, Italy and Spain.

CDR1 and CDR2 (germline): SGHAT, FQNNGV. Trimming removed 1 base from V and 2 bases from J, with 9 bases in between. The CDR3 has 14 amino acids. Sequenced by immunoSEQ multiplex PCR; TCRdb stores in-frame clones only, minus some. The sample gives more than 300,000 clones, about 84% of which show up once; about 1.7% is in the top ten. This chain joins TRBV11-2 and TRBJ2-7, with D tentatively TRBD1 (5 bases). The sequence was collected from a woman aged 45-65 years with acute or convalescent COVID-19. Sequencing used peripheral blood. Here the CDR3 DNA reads TGTGCCAGCAGCTTAGGACAGTTTACCTACGAGCAGTACTTC. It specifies CASSLGQFTYEQYF.